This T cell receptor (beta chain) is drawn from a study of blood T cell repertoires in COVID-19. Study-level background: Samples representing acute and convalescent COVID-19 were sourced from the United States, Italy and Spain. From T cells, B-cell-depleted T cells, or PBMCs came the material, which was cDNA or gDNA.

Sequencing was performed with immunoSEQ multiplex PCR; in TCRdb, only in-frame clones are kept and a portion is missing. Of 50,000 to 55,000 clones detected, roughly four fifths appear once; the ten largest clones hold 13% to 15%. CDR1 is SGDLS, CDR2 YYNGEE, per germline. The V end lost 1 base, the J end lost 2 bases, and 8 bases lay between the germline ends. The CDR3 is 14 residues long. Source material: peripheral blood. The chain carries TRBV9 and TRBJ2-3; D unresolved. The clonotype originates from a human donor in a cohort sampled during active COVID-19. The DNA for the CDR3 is TGTGCCAGCAGCGTATCTGGGCACACAGATACGCAGTATTTT. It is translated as CASSVSGHTDTQYF.